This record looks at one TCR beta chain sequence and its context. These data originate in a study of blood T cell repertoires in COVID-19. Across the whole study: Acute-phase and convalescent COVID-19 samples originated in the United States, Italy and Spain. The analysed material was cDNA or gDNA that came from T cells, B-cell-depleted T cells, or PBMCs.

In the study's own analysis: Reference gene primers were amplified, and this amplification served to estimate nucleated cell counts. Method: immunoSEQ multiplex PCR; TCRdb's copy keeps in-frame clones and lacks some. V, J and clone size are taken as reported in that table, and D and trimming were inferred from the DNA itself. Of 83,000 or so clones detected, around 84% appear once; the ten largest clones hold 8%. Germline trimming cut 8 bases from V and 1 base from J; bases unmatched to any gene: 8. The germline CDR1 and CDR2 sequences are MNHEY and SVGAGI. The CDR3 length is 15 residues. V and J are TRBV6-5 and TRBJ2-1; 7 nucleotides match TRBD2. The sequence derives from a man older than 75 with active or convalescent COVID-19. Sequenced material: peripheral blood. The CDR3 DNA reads TGTGCCAGCCAGTTCCTAGCGGAGTCCTACAATGAGCAGTTCTTC. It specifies CASQFLAESYNEQFF.